The 7 T cell receptor beta chains reported below all come from one sample, sequenced in a study of blood T cell repertoires in COVID-19. Assay: immunoSEQ multiplex PCR; the TCRdb copy retains only in-frame clones and omits some. The repertoire has around 190,000 clones, around 83% of them found once; the top ten carry 6.5% to 10%. The sequencing sample was made of peripheral blood. All receptors derive from a woman in her fifties or sixties with acute or convalescent COVID-19.

The count of this clone is one. The genes are TRBV6-2 or TRBV6-3 and TRBJ2-5, with 7 bases fitting TRBD2. Germline lookup yields CDR1 MNHEY and CDR2 SVGEGT. This CDR3 has 13 residues. Trimming took 5 bases from V and 5 from J; bases not matched to a gene: 5. CDR3 DNA: TGTGCCAGCAGTAGACTAGCTGGGGAGACCCAGTACTTC. Its translation: CASSRLAGETQYF.

The J gene is TRBJ1-1, the V gene TRBV5-1; weak D call: TRBD1 (5 bases). The germline gives CDR1 SGHRS, CDR2 YFSETQ. CDR3 length: 13 residues. V was pared by 4 bases and J by 4 bases, with 11 bases between. The CDR3: CASSTDGGTEAFF. Written as DNA, the CDR3 is TGCGCCAGCAGCACCGACGGGGGCACTGAAGCTTTCTTT. Full variable domain (outside the CDR3, taken from reference TRBV5-1 and TRBJ1-1): KAGVTQTPRYLIKTRGQQVTLSCSPISGHRSVSWYQQTPGQGLQFLFEYFSETQRNKGNFPGRFSGRQFSNSRSEMNVSTLELGDSALYLCASSTDGGTEAFFGQGTRLTVV.

This chain joins TRBV11-2 and TRBJ1-3; D gene ambiguous. Trimming left V 1 base short and J 8 bases short, with 6 bases between. Germline V gene lookup returns CDR1 SGHAT and CDR2 FQNNGV. The CDR3 totals 12 residues. This CDR3 is CASSLGRDTIYF. The CDR3 DNA sequence: TGTGCCAGCAGCTTAGGACGGGACACCATATATTTT.

This chain uses TRBV27 with TRBJ2-4; 10 positions agree with TRBD2. The CDR3 has 15 residues. V trimming: 5 bases; J trimming: 6 bases; junction bases outside the gene matches: 7. The germline V gene has CDR1 MNHEY and CDR2 SMNVEV (reference sequence). CDR3 bases: TGTGCCAGCAGTCAAAGCCTAGCGGGAGTAAACATTCAGTACTTC. Translated, it gives CASSQSLAGVNIQYF.

The chain links TRBV2 to TRBJ2-1; no clear D gene. CDR3 length equals 15 residues. The V gene's germline CDR1 is SNHLY and CDR2 FYNNEI. V was clipped by 7 bases and J by 0 bases, with 13 bases between them. Here the CDR3 reads CASNLRMSSYNEQFF. The CDR3 DNA is TGTGCCAGCAACTTGCGGATGAGCTCCTACAATGAGCAGTTCTTC.

This rearrangement joins TRBV27 to TRBJ2-5, with D possibly being TRBD1 (6 bases). The germline V and J ends were trimmed by 5 bases and 5 bases, with 12 bases remaining between them. This CDR3 contains 13 residues. Germline V gene sequence: CDR1 MNHEY, CDR2 SMNVEV (reference sequence). The CDR3: CASSAQGRETQYF. CDR3 coding DNA: TGTGCCAGCAGTGCTCAGGGGCGGGAGACCCAGTACTTC.

This clone has a handful of counts. The V gene is TRBV2, the J gene TRBJ2-1, with 9 bases fitting TRBD1. Germline V gene sequence: CDR1 SNHLY, CDR2 FYNNEI. This CDR3 has 15 residues. Trimming at V came to 3 bases and at J to 2 bases, leaving 2 bases not matched to a gene. The CDR3 DNA reads as TGTGCCAGCAGTGAGGGACAGGGAACCTACAATGAGCAGTTCTTC. It codes for CASSEGQGTYNEQFF.